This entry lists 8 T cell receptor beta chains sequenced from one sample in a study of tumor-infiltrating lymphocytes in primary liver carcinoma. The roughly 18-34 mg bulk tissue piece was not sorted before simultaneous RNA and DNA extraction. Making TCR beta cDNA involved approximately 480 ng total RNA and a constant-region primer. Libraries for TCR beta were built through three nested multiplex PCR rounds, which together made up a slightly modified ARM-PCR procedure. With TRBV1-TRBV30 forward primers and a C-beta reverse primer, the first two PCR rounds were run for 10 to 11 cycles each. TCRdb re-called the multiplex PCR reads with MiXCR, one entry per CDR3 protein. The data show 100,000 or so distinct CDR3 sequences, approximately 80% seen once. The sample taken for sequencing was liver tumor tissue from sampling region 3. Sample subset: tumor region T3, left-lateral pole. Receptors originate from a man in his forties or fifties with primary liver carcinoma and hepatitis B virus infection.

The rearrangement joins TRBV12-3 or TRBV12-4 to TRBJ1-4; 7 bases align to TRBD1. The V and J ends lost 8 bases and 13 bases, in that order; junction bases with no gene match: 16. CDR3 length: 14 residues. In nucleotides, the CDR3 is TGTGCCAGCGGGGAGACAGGGAACCGAATCGGACTGTTTTTT. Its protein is CASGETGNRIGLFF.

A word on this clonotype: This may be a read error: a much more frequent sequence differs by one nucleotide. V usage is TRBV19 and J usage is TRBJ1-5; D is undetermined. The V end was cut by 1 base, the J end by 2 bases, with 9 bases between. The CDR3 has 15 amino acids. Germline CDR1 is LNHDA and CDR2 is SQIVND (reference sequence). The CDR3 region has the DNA TGTGCCAGTAGTATAGGGGCCGTTTGCAATCAGCCCCAGCATTTT. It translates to CASSIGAVCNQPQHF. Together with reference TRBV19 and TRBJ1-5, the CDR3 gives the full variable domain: DGGITQSPKYLFRKEGQNVTLSCEQNLNHDAMYWYRQDPGQGLRLIYYSQIVNDFQKGDIAEGYSVSREKKESFPLTVTSAQKNPTAFYLCASSIGAVCNQPQHFGDGTRLSIL.

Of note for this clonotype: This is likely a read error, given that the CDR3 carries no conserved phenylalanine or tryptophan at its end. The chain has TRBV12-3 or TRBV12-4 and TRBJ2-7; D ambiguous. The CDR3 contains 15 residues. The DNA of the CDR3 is TGTGTCAGCAGTTCAGAGTGGGCCATATCCTACGAGCAGTACCTC. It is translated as CVSSSEWAISYEQYL.

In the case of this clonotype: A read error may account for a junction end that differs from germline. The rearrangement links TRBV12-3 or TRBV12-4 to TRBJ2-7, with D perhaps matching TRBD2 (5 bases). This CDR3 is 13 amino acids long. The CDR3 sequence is CVSSMKWEPEQYF. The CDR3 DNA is TGTGTCAGCAGTATGAAATGGGAGCCCGAGCAGTACTTC.

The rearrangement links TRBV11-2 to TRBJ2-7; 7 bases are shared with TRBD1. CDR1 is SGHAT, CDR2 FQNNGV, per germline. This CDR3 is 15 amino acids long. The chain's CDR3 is CNSSRSETGSHEQYF. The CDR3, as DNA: TGTAACAGCAGCCGTTCTGAGACAGGGAGCCACGAGCAGTACTTC.

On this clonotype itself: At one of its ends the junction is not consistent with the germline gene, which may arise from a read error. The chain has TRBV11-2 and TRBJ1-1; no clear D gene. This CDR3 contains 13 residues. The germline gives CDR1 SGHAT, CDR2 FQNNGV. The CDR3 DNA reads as TGTGCCAGCACCCGGACGGGGAGCACTGAAGCTCTCTTT. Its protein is CASTRTGSTEALF.

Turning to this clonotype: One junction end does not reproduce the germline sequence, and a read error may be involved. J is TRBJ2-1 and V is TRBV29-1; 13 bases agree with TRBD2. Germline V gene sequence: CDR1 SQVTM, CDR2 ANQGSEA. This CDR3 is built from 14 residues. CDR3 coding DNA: TGCGGCGGGCAAGGACTAGCGGGAGTAGGTGAGCAGTTCTTT. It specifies CGGQGLAGVGEQFF.

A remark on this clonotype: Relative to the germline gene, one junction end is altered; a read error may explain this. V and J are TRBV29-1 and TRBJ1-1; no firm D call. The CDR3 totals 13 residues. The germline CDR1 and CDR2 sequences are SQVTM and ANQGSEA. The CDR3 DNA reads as TGCAGCGCCGGGTACGGGCCGAACGCTGAAGCCTTCTTT. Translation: CSAGYGPNAEAFF.